The 21 T cell receptor beta chains below come from one sample, sequenced in a study of blood T cell repertoires in COVID-19 (TCRdb year 2020). The library was prepared using the immunoSEQ multiplex PCR assay. What TCRdb holds here is the immuneACCESS table cut down to in-frame rearrangements. Part of the clones is not present; checked against another copy, under half of the missing clones reflect an unresolved V gene, and the others are unexplained. For this sample the table gives roughly 200,000 clones, of which about 80% were detected only once. 7.8% of the sample is in the top ten clones. The sample comprised peripheral blood. These receptor sequences come from a woman aged 55-70 years with COVID-19, enrolled during active disease.

V gene TRBV7-2 combines with J gene TRBJ2-3; 11 bases fit TRBD2. This CDR3 region has 15 residues. J gave up 1 base and V 7 bases, and 4 bases lay outside the gene matches. The germline V gene encodes CDR1 SGHTA and CDR2 FQGNSA. The CDR3 region is CASKQTSGGTDTQYF. The CDR3 DNA sequence: TGTGCCAGCAAGCAGACTAGCGGGGGCACAGATACGCAGTATTTT.

The chain links TRBV10-3 to TRBJ1-1; D perhaps matches TRBD1 (5 bases). CDR3 length equals 14 residues. V was shortened by 2 bases and J by 7 bases, with 14 bases between the two germline ends. In germline, CDR1 is ENHRY, CDR2 SYGVKD. In nucleotides, the CDR3 is TGTGCCATCAGTGAGCTCGGGGGGAAGAGTGAAGCTTTCTTT. Its protein product is CAISELGGKSEAFF.

The chain carries TRBV11-2 and TRBJ2-5; D is unclear. The CDR3 is 15 residues long. Per germline, CDR1 SGHAT and CDR2 FQNNGV. V lost 1 base to trimming and J lost 5 bases, with 14 bases between them. CDR3 nucleotides: TGTGCCAGCAGCTTAGTGTTTGCGGTTGGCGAGACCCAGTACTTC. It yields the protein CASSLVFAVGETQYF. The variable domain in full, with the rest retrieved from reference TRBV11-2 and TRBJ2-5, is EAGVAQSPRYKIIEKRQSVAFWCNPISGHATLYWYQQILGQGPKLLIQFQNNGVVDDSQLPKDRFSAERLKGVDSTLKIQPAKLEDSAVYLCASSLVFAVGETQYFGPGTRLLVL.

The chain carries TRBV6-1 and TRBJ1-1; maybe TRBD1 (6 bases). Germline V gene data show CDR1 as MNHNS and CDR2 as SASEGT. This CDR3 comprises 15 residues. V was shortened by 2 bases and J by 0 bases, with 10 bases between the two germline ends. For the CDR3, the DNA is TGTGCCAGCAGTGAAAGGGGGGGCCTGAACACTGAAGCTTTCTTT. Its protein is CASSERGGLNTEAFF.

This clone was seen more than once but under ten times. The gene calls are TRBV7-8 and TRBJ1-2; TRBD1 is a possible D gene (5 bases). The CDR3 extends over 17 amino acids. Trimming took off 1 base at V and 3 bases at J, with 18 bases between the two ends. The germline V gene encodes CDR1 SGHVS and CDR2 FQNEAQ. DNA for the CDR3: TGTGCCAGCAGCTTAGTGGTCGTCCCGACAGAGGACTATGGCTACACCTTC. Amino acids: CASSLVVVPTEDYGYTF.

J is TRBJ2-1 and V is TRBV9, with 8 bases identical to TRBD1. V dropped 0 bases and J dropped 6; count of bases not matched to a gene: 8. Germline-derived CDR1 and CDR2 are SGDLS and YYNGEE. This CDR3 has 16 amino acids. CDR3 protein: CASSVGGTGGFNEQFF. CDR3 in DNA: TGTGCCAGCAGCGTAGGGGGGACAGGAGGCTTCAATGAGCAGTTCTTC.

The CDR3 loop reads CASSVRDRGGEKLFF. For the CDR3, the DNA is TGTGCCAGCAGCGTAAGGGACAGGGGAGGTGAAAAACTGTTTTTT. J is TRBJ1-4 and V is TRBV9; 10 bases are a match to TRBD1. The length of the CDR3 is 15 residues. Unmatched junction bases numbered 4, after V lost 1 base and J lost 7 bases. Germline V gives CDR1 SGDLS, CDR2 YYNGEE. The whole variable domain, filled in from reference TRBV9 and TRBJ1-4, reads DSGVTQTPKHLITATGQRVTLRCSPRSGDLSVYWYQQSLDQGLQFLIQYYNGEERAKGNILERFSAQQFPDLHSELNLSSLELGDSALYFCASSVRDRGGEKLFFGSGTQLSVL.

V usage is TRBV28 and J usage is TRBJ2-7; 8 bases match TRBD2. The ends lost 6 bases at V and 4 bases at J; junction bases unmatched: 2. The V gene's germline CDR1 is MDHEN and CDR2 SYDVKM. This CDR3 is built from 12 residues. Here the CDR3 reads CASRPGGYEQYF. DNA for the CDR3: TGTGCCAGCAGACCGGGGGGGTACGAGCAGTACTTC.

The gene calls are TRBV3-1 (or the pseudogene TRBV3-2) and TRBJ2-1; D perhaps matches TRBD1 (5 bases). Germline V gene lookup returns CDR1 LGHDT and CDR2 YNNKEL (reference sequence). This CDR3 spans 17 amino acids. Trimming took 4 bases from V and 2 from J, leaving 18 bases between them. The CDR3 DNA reads TGTGCCAGCAGCCCTCATCAGGGTCCCAATACCTACAATGAGCAGTTCTTC. It is translated as CASSPHQGPNTYNEQFF.

This chain links TRBV7-2 with TRBJ2-3; D gene ambiguous. The CDR3 runs 12 residues. V was trimmed by 5 bases and J by 6 bases, leaving 9 bases between them. Germline CDR1 and CDR2: SGHTA and FQGNSA. CDR3 DNA sequence: TGTGCCAGCAGCCGCGTCGGGGATACGCAGTATTTT. Translating it yields CASSRVGDTQYF.

V gene TRBV27 combines with J gene TRBJ1-2, with 9 nucleotides matching TRBD1. Germline CDR1 reads MNHEY; CDR2 reads SMNVEV (reference sequence). The CDR3 totals 15 residues. The J segment lost 4 bases and the V segment lost 2 bases, leaving 5 bases of the junction unmatched. In DNA form, the CDR3 reads TGTGCCAGCAGTTTAGATGGACAGGGGATCTATGGCTACACCTTC. It encodes CASSLDGQGIYGYTF.

The chain couples TRBV10-3 to TRBJ2-3; 16 bases fit TRBD2. Germline assignment: CDR1 ENHRY and CDR2 SYGVKD. With V trimmed by 6 bases and J by 2 bases, 2 bases remained unmatched. The CDR3 is 16 amino acids. The CDR3 here is CAISGTSGRATDTQYF. The CDR3, as DNA: TGTGCCATCAGCGGGACTAGCGGGAGGGCCACAGATACGCAGTATTTT.

This clone was counted ten times or more. CDR3 in DNA: TGTGCCAGTAGTATAGCACTAGCGGGGGTCTACAATGAGCAGTTCTTC. Translating it yields CASSIALAGVYNEQFF. The chain couples TRBV19 to TRBJ2-1; 11 nucleotides match TRBD2. Germline assignment: CDR1 LNHDA and CDR2 SQIVND (reference sequence). This CDR3 is built from 16 residues. With 1 base clipped from V and 3 bases from J, the junction kept 2 bases outside the gene matches.

The chain uses TRBV28 and TRBJ2-1; TRBD2 agrees at 8 bases. This CDR3 has 14 residues. CDR1 is MDHEN, CDR2 SYDVKM, per germline. V lost 5 bases and J lost 4; bases outside the gene matches: 4. The CDR3 DNA reads as TGTGCCAGCAGTCTCGAGCGGGGGTACAATGAGCAGTTCTTC. As protein: CASSLERGYNEQFF.

The chain has TRBV29-1 and TRBJ1-2; D uncertain. In germline, CDR1 is SQVTM, CDR2 ANQGSEA. V was trimmed by 5 bases and J by 3 bases, leaving 4 bases between them. The CDR3 consists of 10 residues. CDR3 amino acids: CSVSDYGYTF. CDR3 nucleotide sequence: TGCAGCGTTTCTGACTATGGCTACACCTTC.

This clone is a singleton in its sample. V is TRBV7-2 and J is TRBJ2-7; the D gene is possibly TRBD1 (6 bases). The length of the CDR3 is 15 residues. Germline assignment: CDR1 SGHTA and CDR2 FQGNSA. The V end lost 5 bases, the J end lost 6 bases, and 20 bases lay between the germline ends. This CDR3 reads CASSRPDQGRAEQYF. The CDR3 DNA follows: TGTGCCAGCAGCCGCCCCGACCAGGGGCGGGCCGAGCAGTACTTC.

The gene calls are TRBV30 and TRBJ1-6, with 7 bases aligning to TRBD1. V trimming: 0 bases; J trimming: 4 bases; junction bases outside the gene matches: 3. The CDR3 has 15 residues. Germline V lookup: CDR1 GTSNPN, CDR2 SVGIG (reference sequence). CDR3: CAWSVGGGYNSPLHF. Here the CDR3 DNA reads TGTGCCTGGAGTGTAGGGGGCGGATATAATTCACCCCTCCACTTT.

The rearrangement links TRBV12-3 or TRBV12-4 to TRBJ2-3; D unresolved. Trimming left V 6 bases short and J 0 bases short, with 7 bases between. The CDR3 has 13 amino acids. As DNA, the CDR3 is TGTGCCAGCAGACCGACTAGCACAGATACGCAGTATTTT. This codes for CASRPTSTDTQYF.

The CDR3 region has the DNA TGTGCCAGCAGAGTTGCGGGGGAGGGTGAAAAACTGTTTTTT. Encoded protein: CASRVAGEGEKLFF. This chain uses TRBV2 with TRBJ1-4; D perhaps matches TRBD1 (5 bases). CDR1 and CDR2 from the germline V gene are SNHLY and FYNNEI. The CDR3 loop spans 14 amino acids. V was cut by 6 bases and J by 7 bases, with 15 bases left in between.

This clone was found a few times. The chain recombines TRBV5-1 with TRBJ2-1, with 12 bases fitting TRBD2. V trimming: 0 bases; J trimming: 2 bases; junction bases outside the gene matches: 18. The CDR3 has 22 amino acids. Germline V gene sequence: CDR1 SGHRS, CDR2 YFSETQ. CDR3 bases: TGCGCCAGCAGCTTGGATGTTCGAACTTATGGACTAGCGGGGAAGACCTACAATGAGCAGTTCTTC. This sequence encodes CASSLDVRTYGLAGKTYNEQFF.

This rearrangement joins TRBV18 to TRBJ2-1, with 10 bases aligning to TRBD1. Germline V gene lookup returns CDR1 KGHSH and CDR2 LQKENI. V lost 3 bases to trimming and J lost 7 bases; unmatched junction nucleotides: 15. CDR3 length: 18 amino acids. The CDR3 here is CASSPDFPGQGNRNEQFF. As DNA, the CDR3 is TGTGCCAGCTCACCTGATTTCCCGGGACAGGGGAATAGGAATGAGCAGTTCTTC.